This T cell receptor beta chain was recorded in a study of cytomegalovirus exposure and HLA in healthy donors. Notes on the study in general: Three chains linked to CMV were shown in vitro to be specific for CMV antigens.

PCR employed 60 Vbeta and 13 Jbeta primers. Some clones are missing from TCRdb's copy, which holds only in-frame ones; the method was immunoSEQ multiplex PCR. The sample gives over 90,000 clones, roughly 80% of which show up once; around 2.6% is in the top ten. Of note for this clone: Its antigen is as yet unknown.

Germline values: CDR1 WSHSY, CDR2 SAAADI. The CDR3 runs 15 residues. V lost 8 bases and J 7 bases, leaving 20 bases between the germline ends. The chain is built from TRBV10-2 and TRBJ2-2; tentative D call: TRBD2 (7 bases). The TCR sequence derives from a man aged 40-55 years in good health and CMV-seronegative. The sample comprised PBMCs. The CDR3 protein is CASRPPGGPVGELFF. As DNA, the CDR3 is TGCGCCAGCCGGCCGCCCGGGGGGCCGGTCGGGGAGCTGTTTTTT.